This TCR beta chain was sequenced in a study of blood T cells in healthy people across ages. It was with a sample-barcoded 5' primer and a J-beta primer mix that a second PCR of roughly 7 to 12 cycles was run. One entry per CDR3 protein results from TCRdb running MiXCR on the 5' RACE reads. The sample includes roughly 730,000 distinct CDR3 sequences, more than 55% of them seen just once. This CDR3 has 15 amino acids. The germline V gene has CDR1 DFQATT and CDR2 SNEGSKA (reference sequence). V gave up 5 bases and J gave up 1 base; unmatched junction bases: 11. The gene calls are TRBV20-1 and TRBJ2-7; 7 bases are shared with TRBD2. Input material: blood. This TCR was sampled from a man aged 35 to 55 in good health. CDR3 in DNA: TGCAGTGCTGCCCAGGCGGGAGCCTGGTCCTACGAGCAGTACTTC. It yields the protein CSAAQAGAWSYEQYF.